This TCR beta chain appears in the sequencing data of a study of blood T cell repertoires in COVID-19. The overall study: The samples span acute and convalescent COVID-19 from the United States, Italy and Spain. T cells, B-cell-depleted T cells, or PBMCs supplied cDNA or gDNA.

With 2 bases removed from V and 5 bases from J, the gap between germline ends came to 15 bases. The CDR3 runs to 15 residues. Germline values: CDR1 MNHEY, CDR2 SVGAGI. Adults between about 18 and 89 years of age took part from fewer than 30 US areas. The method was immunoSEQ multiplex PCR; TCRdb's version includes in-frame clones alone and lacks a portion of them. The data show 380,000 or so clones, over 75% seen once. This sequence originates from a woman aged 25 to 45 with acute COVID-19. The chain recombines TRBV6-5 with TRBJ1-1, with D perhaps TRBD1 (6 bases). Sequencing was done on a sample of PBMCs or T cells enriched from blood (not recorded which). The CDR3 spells CASSYDHRVGTEAFF. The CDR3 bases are TGTGCCAGCAGTTACGACCACAGGGTAGGAACTGAAGCTTTCTTT.